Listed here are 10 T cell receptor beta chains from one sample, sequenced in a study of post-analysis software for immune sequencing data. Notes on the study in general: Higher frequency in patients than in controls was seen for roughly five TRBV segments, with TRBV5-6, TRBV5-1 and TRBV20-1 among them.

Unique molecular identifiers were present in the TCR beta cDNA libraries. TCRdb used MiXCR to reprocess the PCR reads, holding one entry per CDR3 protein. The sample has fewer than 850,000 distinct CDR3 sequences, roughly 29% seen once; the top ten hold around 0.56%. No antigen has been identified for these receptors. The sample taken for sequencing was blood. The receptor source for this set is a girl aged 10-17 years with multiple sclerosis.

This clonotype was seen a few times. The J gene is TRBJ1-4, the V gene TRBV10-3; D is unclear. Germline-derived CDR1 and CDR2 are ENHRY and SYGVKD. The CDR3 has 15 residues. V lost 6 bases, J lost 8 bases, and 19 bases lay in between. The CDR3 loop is CAIRSTGRSMEKLFF. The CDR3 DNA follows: TGTGCCATCAGATCAACCGGGCGGTCGATGGAAAAACTGTTTTTT.

CDR3 sequence: CSARPAAYEKLFF. DNA of the CDR3: TGCAGTGCTAGACCGGCCGCGTATGAAAAACTGTTTTTT. The J gene is TRBJ1-4, the V gene TRBV20-1, with D hard to call. V was trimmed by 2 bases and J by 6 bases, leaving 10 bases between them. The germline V gene has CDR1 DFQATT and CDR2 SNEGSKA (reference sequence). This CDR3 is 13 amino acids long.

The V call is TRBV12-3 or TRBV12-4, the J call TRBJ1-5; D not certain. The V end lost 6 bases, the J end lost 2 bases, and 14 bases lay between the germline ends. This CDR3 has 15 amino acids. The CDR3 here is CASSSTWGGNQPQHF. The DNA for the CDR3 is TGTGCCAGCAGCTCCACCTGGGGTGGCAATCAGCCCCAGCATTTT.

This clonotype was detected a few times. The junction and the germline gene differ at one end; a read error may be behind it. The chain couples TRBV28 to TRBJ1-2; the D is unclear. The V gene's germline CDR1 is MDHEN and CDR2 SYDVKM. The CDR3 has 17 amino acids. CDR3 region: CATSSPTPTWMNYGYTF. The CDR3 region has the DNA TGTGCCACCAGTTCCCCGACCCCGACATGGATGAACTATGGCTACACCTTC.

The CDR3 DNA sequence: TGTGCCAGCAGCCAGATCGGGGCCGCCGATGAAAAACTGTTTTTT. This encodes CASSQIGAADEKLFF. The chain is built from TRBV14 and TRBJ1-4; tentative D call: TRBD1 (5 bases). This CDR3 is built from 15 residues. CDR1 and CDR2 (germline): SGHDN, FVKESK. Trimming took off 3 bases at V and 6 bases at J, with 14 bases between the two ends.

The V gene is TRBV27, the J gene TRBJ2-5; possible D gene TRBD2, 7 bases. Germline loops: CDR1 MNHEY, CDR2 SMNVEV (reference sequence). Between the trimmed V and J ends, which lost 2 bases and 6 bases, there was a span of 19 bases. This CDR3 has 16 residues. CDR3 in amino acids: CASSLIYRGGGQTQYF. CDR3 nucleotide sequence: TGTGCCAGCAGTTTAATCTATCGGGGAGGGGGGCAGACCCAGTACTTC.

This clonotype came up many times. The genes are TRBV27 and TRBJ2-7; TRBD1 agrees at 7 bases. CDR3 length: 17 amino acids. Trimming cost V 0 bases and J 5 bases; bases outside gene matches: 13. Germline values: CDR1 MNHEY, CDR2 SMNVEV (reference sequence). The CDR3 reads CASSLSKRLTGAHEQYF. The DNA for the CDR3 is TGTGCCAGCAGTTTATCGAAACGGCTCACAGGGGCCCACGAGCAGTACTTC.

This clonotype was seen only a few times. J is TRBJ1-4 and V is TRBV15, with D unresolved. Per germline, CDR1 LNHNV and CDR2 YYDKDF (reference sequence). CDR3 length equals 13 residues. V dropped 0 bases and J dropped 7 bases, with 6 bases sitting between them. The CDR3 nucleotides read TGTGCCACCAGCAGAGATAGATCTGAAAAACTGTTTTTT. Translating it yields CATSRDRSEKLFF. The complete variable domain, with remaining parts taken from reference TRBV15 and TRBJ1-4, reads DAMVIQNPRYQVTQFGKPVTLSCSQTLNHNVMYWYQQKSSQAPKLLFHYYDKDFNNEADTPDNFQSRRPNTSFCFLDIRSPGLGDTAMYLCATSRDRSEKLFFGSGTQLSVL.

CDR3 sequence reads: CASSYRIAGVKRGDTQYF. In DNA, the CDR3 is TGTGCCAGCAGTTACCGGATAGCGGGAGTTAAACGTGGAGATACGCAGTATTTT. The chain uses TRBV6-5 and TRBJ2-3; 9 positions agree with TRBD2. With 2 bases clipped from V and 5 bases from J, the junction kept 14 bases outside the gene matches. Per the germline V gene, CDR1 is MNHEY and CDR2 is SVGAGI. This CDR3 contains 18 residues.

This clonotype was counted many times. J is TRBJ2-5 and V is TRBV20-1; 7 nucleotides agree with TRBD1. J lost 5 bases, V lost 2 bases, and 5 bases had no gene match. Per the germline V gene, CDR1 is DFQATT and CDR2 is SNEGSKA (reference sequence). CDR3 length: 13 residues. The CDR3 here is CSARPTGFETQYF. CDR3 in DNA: TGCAGTGCTAGACCGACAGGGTTCGAGACCCAGTACTTC.